This T cell receptor (beta chain) was identified during a study of CD8 T cells in Susac syndrome (dated by TCRdb to between 2017 and 2020). The study in broad terms: Repertoire sequencing was used to test whether CD8+ T cell activation and differentiation in Susac syndrome was antigen driven.

Germline trimming amounts to 10 bases on V and 1 base on J, with 10 as the count of junction bases outside the gene matches. Looking up the germline V gene yields CDR1 MDHEN and CDR2 SYDVKM. The CDR3, from cysteine to phenylalanine, totals 15 residues. Just the 45-base CDR3 DNA is kept, in frame starting at base 1. RNA was extracted using the RNeasy kit, and about 0.45 to 1 ug of the RNA was reverse transcribed with random hexamers. The immunoSEQ multiplex PCR assay, which covers 54 Vbeta and 13 Jbeta segments, was used to amplify TCR beta CDR3 regions. PCR amplification bias was corrected using a synthetic template baseline for primer optimization and computational correction. The published analysis was carried out like this. Reads were annotated to V, D and J genes per IMGT and analyzed with immunoSEQ Analyzer, keeping only productive sequences. Clonality was calculated as one minus the Shannon entropy normalized by log2 of the number of productive unique sequences. For each patient and control, public and private clones were evaluated within the 100 most prevalent clones. Clones were defined as Susac-specific when absent from the healthy and MS cohorts, from about 1,100 published viral clones and from other ImmuneACCESS disease sequences. Clones were called with MiXCR by TCRdb after fastp trimmed the public reads at Q25, and only in-frame beta chains were retained. Every distinct CDR3 protein forms one entry, paired with its most common genes and DNA. The V and J calls here are based on TCRdb, not the publication. The sample table records 200,000 to 250,000 distinct CDR3 sequences; around 95% of these occur just once. The ten most abundant clones make up 0.065% to 0.08% of the sample.

Peripheral blood CD8+ and CD4+ T cells from healthy donors, Susac syndrome patients and multiple sclerosis patients were profiled by high-throughput TCR beta sequencing. Treatment-naive patients with stable or active relapsing-remitting disease fulfilling revised McDonald criteria were used as multiple sclerosis controls. Bulk CD8+ and CD4+ T cells were purified by magnetic negative isolation, whereas CD8+ TEMRA cells were enriched by FACS. Blood was collected in EDTA tubes and processed within 24 hours, with PBMCs isolated through density gradient centrifugation. PBMCs intended for TCR sequencing were cryopreserved in liquid nitrogen and thawed later in a water bath at 37 degrees C. The sorted or isolated CD4+, CD8+ and CD8+ TEMRA cells had a purity of 90% or higher. A note on this clonotype: Its antigen has not been determined. Within one base of it there is no much larger clone, and no base qualities were kept.

Study-wide findings and limitations: The study acknowledged that relatively few individuals were included in the TCR sequencing and HLA analysis.

The specimen sequenced was CD4+ T cells from PBMCs. The sequence derives from a human donor with multiple sclerosis. The chain uses TRBV28 and TRBJ1-5, and 7 bases in between align with TRBD1. CDR3 region: CAISRQGRSNQPQHF. The nucleotide sequence reads TGTGCCATTAGTCGACAGGGCAGGAGCAATCAGCCCCAGCATTTT.